This TCR beta chain was identified in a study of T cells after yellow fever vaccination. Notes on the study in general: Abundant bulk-population clonotypes could contaminate the FACS-sorted repertoires. Most clones from primary vaccination resurfaced after the booster (around 95% CD4, 88% CD8). The CD4 compartment and the CD8 compartment contained a small share of clonotypes in common.

Comments on this clonotype: Its antigen remains unknown. Given a much more abundant clone one base away, this may be a read error.

TCRdb reanalysed the 5' RACE reads using MiXCR and keeps one entry per CDR3 protein. The sample carries about 240,000 distinct CDR3 sequences, 6.9% recorded once. The V end lost 5 bases, the J end lost 8 bases, and 12 bases lay between the germline ends. CDR3 size: 11 residues. Germline CDR1 DFQATT, CDR2 SNEGSKA (reference sequence). The chain employs TRBV20-1 and TRBJ2-5; D gene uncertain. This specimen was CD4+ T cells sorted from PBMCs, taken 15 days after the yellow fever booster vaccination. This sequence was found in a young man who received the YFV17D yellow fever vaccine. CDR3 DNA sequence: TGCAGTGCTTCACGCGTGGACACCCAGTACTTC. It translates to CSASRVDTQYF.